This record looks at one TCR beta chain sequence and its context. Germline V gene lookup returns CDR1 SEHNR and CDR2 FQNEAQ (reference sequence). This CDR3 comprises 14 residues. V lost 6 bases and J 0 bases, leaving 11 bases between the germline ends. These data are taken from a study of blood T cell repertoires in COVID-19. Study-level information: From T cells, B-cell-depleted T cells, or PBMCs came the material, which was cDNA or gDNA.

Source study methods: Reference gene primer amplification yielded estimated nucleated cell counts. The method was immunoSEQ multiplex PCR; TCRdb's version includes in-frame clones alone and lacks a portion of them. D and trimming were read from the DNA, whereas the V and J calls and clone size are those reported in that table. Among 40,000 to 60,000 clones listed, approximately 84% were seen once. J is TRBJ1-1 and V is TRBV7-9, with TRBD1 as a possible D gene (6 bases). This sequence originates from a man aged 50 or older with active COVID-19. The source material was peripheral blood. Here the CDR3 DNA reads TGTGCCAGCAGACCGGGACACATGAACACTGAAGCTTTCTTT. Residues: CASRPGHMNTEAFF.